A single sample gave rise to the 32 T cell receptor beta chains below, sequenced in a study of OX40 agonist ivuxolimab in advanced cancers. Repertoires were generated with immunoSEQ multiplex PCR, while TCRdb's copy carries only in-frame clones and drops some. The sample shows 65,000 to 80,000 clones, around 89% of them seen only once. Here the sequenced sample was CD4+ or CD8+ T cells sorted from blood, taken in a trial of the OX40 agonist ivuxolimab. The receptor source for this set is an adult with an advanced solid tumor such as melanoma, head and neck, liver or kidney cancer.

For this clone: At one end, the junction sequence differs from germline, possibly due to a read error. The chain recombines TRBV7-9 with TRBJ2-7, with 8 bases that match TRBD2. The V gene's germline CDR1 is SEHNR and CDR2 FQNEAQ (reference sequence). The CDR3 is 13 residues long. The CDR3 DNA reads TGTGCCAGCAGCTTCGGAGATAGCGGGGCCCGAAGCTTC. Translated, it gives CASSFGDSGARSF. Supplemented by reference TRBV7-9 and TRBJ2-7, the full variable domain reads DTGVSQNPRHKITKRGQNVTFRCDPISEHNRLYWYRQTLGQGPEFLTYFQNEAQLEKSRLLSDRFSAERPKGSFSTLEIQRTEQGDSAMYLCASSFGDSGARSFGPGTRLTVT.

CDR3 sequence: CASSVATGQLNTEAFF. The CDR3 DNA sequence: TGTGCCAGCAGCGTAGCTACGGGGCAGCTGAACACTGAAGCTTTCTTT. V gene TRBV9 combines with J gene TRBJ1-1; TRBD1 is a possible D gene (5 bases). Trimming pared 0 bases from V and 0 bases from J, leaving 12 bases between. Germline V lookup: CDR1 SGDLS, CDR2 YYNGEE. This CDR3 contains 16 residues.

With regard to this clone: An end of the junction differs from the germline gene, which may be a read error. J is TRBJ2-1 and V is TRBV7-9; TRBD2 matches 9 bases. This CDR3 is 15 amino acids long. The germline V gene encodes CDR1 SEHNR and CDR2 FQNEAQ (reference sequence). The CDR3 region has the DNA TGTGCCAGCACCCCTGGCGGGAGGGCCTATAATGAGCAGTTCTTC. It codes for CASTPGGRAYNEQFF. Drawing the rest from reference TRBV7-9 and TRBJ2-1, the complete variable domain is DTGVSQNPRHKITKRGQNVTFRCDPISEHNRLYWYRQTLGQGPEFLTYFQNEAQLEKSRLLSDRFSAERPKGSFSTLEIQRTEQGDSAMYLCASTPGGRAYNEQFFGPGTRLTVL.

V usage is TRBV6-1 and J usage is TRBJ1-2; D may be TRBD1 (5 bases). Germline CDR1 reads MNHNS; CDR2 reads SASEGT. The CDR3 has 14 amino acids. Between the trimmed V and J ends, which lost 0 bases and 8 bases, there was a span of 13 bases. CDR3 residues: CASSEAMGEAGYTF. CDR3 nucleotides: TGTGCCAGCAGTGAAGCAATGGGGGAGGCGGGCTACACCTTC.

The chain has TRBV19 and TRBJ2-1; TRBD2 matches 10 bases. Germline V CDR1 and CDR2: LNHDA, SQIVND (reference sequence). Germline trimming cut 7 bases from V and 0 bases from J; bases unmatched to any gene: 9. The CDR3 sequence is 17 residues long. CDR3 region: CASTPPGLASSYNEQFF. CDR3 DNA: TGTGCCAGTACCCCACCGGGACTAGCGTCCTCCTACAATGAGCAGTTCTTC.

The J gene is TRBJ1-2, the V gene TRBV6-5; 7 nucleotides align to TRBD1. J lost 2 bases, V lost 4 bases, and 7 bases had no gene match. Per the germline V gene, CDR1 is MNHEY and CDR2 is SVGAGI. The CDR3 totals 15 residues. The CDR3 DNA is TGTGCCAGCAGTTCCCAGGGGGATGGGAACTATGGCTACACCTTC. It translates to CASSSQGDGNYGYTF.

This chain connects TRBV27 to TRBJ2-1; a weak D match, TRBD2 (6 bases). Germline-derived CDR1 and CDR2 are MNHEY and SMNVEV (reference sequence). Trimming left V 7 bases short and J 9 bases short, with 19 bases between. CDR3 size: 14 residues. CDR3 residues: CASIRLVGRGEQFF. The DNA of the CDR3 is TGTGCCAGCATAAGACTAGTCGGTAGGGGTGAGCAGTTCTTC.

This chain links TRBV7-8 with TRBJ1-5; tentatively, D is TRBD1 (5 bases). The CDR3 runs to 13 residues. Trimming shortened V by 5 bases and J by 6 bases, and 11 bases separated the two germline ends. Germline CDR1 and CDR2: SGHVS and FQNEAQ. The CDR3: CASSKGTPQPQHF. DNA for the CDR3: TGTGCCAGCAGCAAGGGGACCCCTCAGCCCCAGCATTTT.

This chain links TRBV5-8 with TRBJ1-5; 7 bases fit TRBD1. Trimming cost V 0 bases and J 2 bases; bases outside gene matches: 11. This CDR3 spans 18 amino acids. Germline loops: CDR1 SGHTS, CDR2 YDEGEE. The DNA of the CDR3 is TGTGCCAGCAGCTTGGTTCGTTTCGGAGGGACAGGCAATCAGCCCCAGCATTTT. Protein: CASSLVRFGGTGNQPQHF.

This clone is a singleton in its sample. The chain carries TRBV6-1 and TRBJ2-3, with 10 bases matching TRBD1. J was trimmed by 5 bases and V by 6 bases; bases with no gene match: 5. Germline-derived CDR1 and CDR2 are MNHNS and SASEGT. CDR3 length: 14 amino acids. The CDR3 loop reads CASRRDRGRDTQYF. As DNA, the CDR3 is TGTGCCAGCAGGCGGGACAGGGGACGAGATACGCAGTATTTT.

The V call is TRBV19, the J call TRBJ2-7; TRBD2 aligns across 11 bases. This CDR3 contains 15 residues. After removal of 3 bases from V and 9 bases from J, the junction contained 10 bases not matched to a gene. Germline CDR1 reads LNHDA; CDR2 reads SQIVND (reference sequence). CDR3 amino acids: CASSILAGGLEGQYF. The CDR3 nucleotides read TGTGCCAGTAGTATTTTAGCGGGAGGGCTGGAGGGGCAGTACTTC.

The chain recombines TRBV5-5 with TRBJ1-1; the D is unclear. CDR3 size: 14 residues. Germline V gene data show CDR1 as SGHKS and CDR2 as YYEKEE (reference sequence). Trimming removed 4 bases from V and 1 base from J, with 11 bases in between. The CDR3 sequence is CASSPRVTNTEAFF. CDR3 in DNA: TGTGCCAGCAGCCCAAGGGTCACGAACACTGAAGCTTTCTTT.

The DNA of the CDR3 is TGTGCCAGTAGGGCCAGGGGTCCGTACGAGCAGTACTTC. Protein product: CASRARGPYEQYF. This chain joins TRBV19 and TRBJ2-7; maybe TRBD1 (6 bases). CDR3 size: 13 residues. Germline CDR1 and CDR2: LNHDA and SQIVND (reference sequence). Trimming pared 6 bases from V and 4 bases from J, leaving 13 bases between. Combining the CDR3 with reference TRBV19 and TRBJ2-7 gives the whole variable domain DGGITQSPKYLFRKEGQNVTLSCEQNLNHDAMYWYRQDPGQGLRLIYYSQIVNDFQKGDIAEGYSVSREKKESFPLTVTSAQKNPTAFYLCASRARGPYEQYFGPGTRLTVT.

V usage is TRBV5-1 and J usage is TRBJ2-2, with D possibly being TRBD2 (6 bases). Per the germline V gene, CDR1 is SGHRS and CDR2 is YFSETQ. The CDR3 runs to 14 residues. The germline V and J ends were trimmed by 3 bases and 4 bases, with 10 bases remaining between them. CDR3 amino acids: CASSWGDFTGELFF. DNA for the CDR3: TGCGCCAGCAGCTGGGGGGACTTCACCGGGGAGCTGTTTTTT.

This clone showed up just a few times. The chain links TRBV6-1 to TRBJ2-7; D possibly corresponds to TRBD1 (6 bases). The CDR3 runs to 12 residues. V lost 5 bases to trimming and J lost 3 bases, with 8 bases between them. The germline V gene encodes CDR1 MNHNS and CDR2 SASEGT. CDR3 sequence reads: CASSTQGYEQYF. CDR3 sequence (DNA): TGTGCCAGCAGTACACAGGGCTACGAGCAGTACTTC.

This clone has a single count. The CDR3 spells CASKGSGRASETQYF. The CDR3 coding sequence is TGTGCCAGCAAAGGTAGCGGGAGGGCCAGTGAGACCCAGTACTTC. The chain links TRBV28 to TRBJ2-5; 11 nucleotides agree with TRBD2. Per the germline V gene, CDR1 is MDHEN and CDR2 is SYDVKM. Trimming cost V 7 bases and J 5 bases; bases outside gene matches: 9. CDR3 length equals 15 residues.

The chain joins TRBV2 to TRBJ1-5; D remains ambiguous. The germline V gene encodes CDR1 SNHLY and CDR2 FYNNEI. The CDR3 has 14 amino acids. V was shortened by 3 bases and J by 0 bases, with 6 bases between the two germline ends. The CDR3, as DNA: TGTGCCAGCAGTGAGGTAAATAGCAATCAGCCCCAGCATTTT. It translates to CASSEVNSNQPQHF.

The V and J genes are TRBV27 and TRBJ1-2; possibly TRBD1 for D (6 bases). The germline V gene encodes CDR1 MNHEY and CDR2 SMNVEV (reference sequence). Trimming removed 7 bases from V and 3 bases from J, with 12 bases in between. This CDR3 comprises 13 residues. CDR3 in DNA: TGTGCCAGCATGACACAGGGAGACTATGGCTACACCTTC. Translating it yields CASMTQGDYGYTF.

The chain couples TRBV6-5 to TRBJ1-3; D gene uncertain. This CDR3 has 12 amino acids. Germline values: CDR1 MNHEY, CDR2 SVGAGI. Trimming shortened V by 2 bases and J by 3 bases, and 2 bases separated the two germline ends. The CDR3 region has the DNA TGTGCCAGCAGTTACGGTGGAAACACCATATATTTT. This codes for CASSYGGNTIYF.

This clone was counted a few times. The chain carries TRBV28 and TRBJ2-1; TRBD2 agrees at 7 bases. Per the germline V gene, CDR1 is MDHEN and CDR2 is SYDVKM. V trimming: 6 bases; J trimming: 6 bases; junction bases outside the gene matches: 8. The CDR3 covers 14 residues. CDR3 DNA: TGTGCCAGCAGATTAAGCAGGGAGGGCAATGAGCAGTTCTTC. Residues: CASRLSREGNEQFF.

This clone has a single count. V gene TRBV5-4 combines with J gene TRBJ2-2, with TRBD1 matching 7 bases. CDR1 and CDR2 from the germline V gene are SGHNT and YYREEE (reference sequence). The CDR3 contains 17 residues. The J segment lost 0 bases and the V segment lost 4 bases, leaving 9 bases of the junction unmatched. CDR3 in amino acids: CASSRTTTGTNTGELFF. The DNA of the CDR3 is TGTGCCAGCAGCAGGACCACGACAGGGACGAACACCGGGGAGCTGTTTTTT.

The count of this clone is one. The rearrangement uses TRBV5-4 and TRBJ2-7; D is uncertain. CDR3 length equals 12 residues. V lost 1 base to trimming and J lost 2 bases, with 4 bases between them. Germline loops: CDR1 SGHNT, CDR2 YYREEE (reference sequence). The CDR3 sequence is CASSLRPYEQYF. CDR3 DNA: TGTGCCAGCAGCTTGAGGCCCTACGAGCAGTACTTC.

For the CDR3, the DNA is TGCGCCAGCAGCTTGGTCCCCCCCTACAATGAGCAGTTCTTC. It codes for CASSLVPPYNEQFF. The chain carries TRBV5-1 and TRBJ2-1, with D hard to call. CDR1 and CDR2 from the germline V gene are SGHRS and YFSETQ. V was cut by 0 bases and J by 2 bases, with 6 bases left in between. The length of the CDR3 is 14 residues.

This clone was seen only once. The chain links TRBV13 to TRBJ2-5; D is uncertain. Between the trimmed V and J ends, which lost 3 bases and 1 base, there was a span of 9 bases. This CDR3 region has 14 residues. Germline V lookup: CDR1 PRHDT, CDR2 FYEKMQ (reference sequence). CDR3 sequence reads: CASSFTRTQETQYF. The CDR3 nucleotides are TGTGCCAGCAGCTTTACCAGGACCCAAGAGACCCAGTACTTC.

CDR3 sequence (DNA): TGTGCCAGCAGCCGGGGACGGGCCCAACCGAGGGGCTACACCTTC. Translating gives CASSRGRAQPRGYTF. The chain joins TRBV4-2 to TRBJ1-2; D might be TRBD1 (5 bases). Germline-derived CDR1 and CDR2 are LGHNA and YNFKEQ. The CDR3 consists of 15 residues. Trimming shortened V by 4 bases and J by 8 bases, and 20 bases separated the two germline ends.

The chain joins TRBV14 to TRBJ2-7; 12 bases match TRBD2. The CDR3 length is 15 residues. Unmatched junction bases numbered 5, after V lost 2 bases and J lost 6 bases. Germline CDR1 is SGHDN and CDR2 is FVKESK. The DNA of the CDR3 is TGTGCCAGCAGCCAACTGACTAGCGGGAGATCCGAGCAGTACTTC. It yields the protein CASSQLTSGRSEQYF.

The V and J genes are TRBV5-1 and TRBJ2-3; 13 bases agree with TRBD2. The CDR3 loop spans 21 amino acids. Germline-derived CDR1 and CDR2 are SGHRS and YFSETQ. Germline trimming cut 4 bases from V and 0 bases from J; bases unmatched to any gene: 17. CDR3 sequence reads: CASSKASPGTSGTSSTDTQYF. The CDR3 DNA reads as TGCGCCAGCAGCAAGGCCTCTCCCGGGACTAGCGGGACATCTAGCACAGATACGCAGTATTTT.

V gene TRBV5-4 combines with J gene TRBJ2-1; 14 bases align to TRBD2. Germline-derived CDR1 and CDR2 are SGHNT and YYREEE (reference sequence). Trimming took 4 bases from V and 6 from J; bases not matched to a gene: 9. The CDR3 consists of 17 residues. The CDR3 region has the DNA TGTGCCAGCAGCCGTGGACTAGCGGGGGGTGGGGGCAATGAGCAGTTCTTC. Translation gives CASSRGLAGGGGNEQFF.

The chain links TRBV15 to TRBJ1-2, with 9 bases identical to TRBD1. Germline V gene sequence: CDR1 LNHNV, CDR2 YYDKDF (reference sequence). The CDR3 runs to 14 residues. J lost 5 bases, V lost 3 bases, and 4 bases had no gene match. This CDR3 reads CATSRGQGGYGYTF. CDR3 DNA: TGTGCCACCAGCAGGGGACAGGGAGGGTATGGCTACACCTTC.

This clone was observed a single time. The chain has TRBV14 and TRBJ2-2; maybe TRBD2 (6 bases). The V gene lost 4 bases and the J gene lost 1 base, with 13 bases spanning the gap. The CDR3 loop spans 16 amino acids. CDR1 SGHDN and CDR2 FVKESK come from the germline V gene. The chain's CDR3 is CASSPPGVWNTGELFF. In DNA form, the CDR3 reads TGTGCCAGCAGCCCGCCGGGGGTCTGGAACACCGGGGAGCTGTTTTTT.

This clone has a single count. The chain recombines TRBV5-1 with TRBJ1-6; a weak D match, TRBD1 (5 bases). The CDR3 consists of 17 residues. V was shortened by 6 bases and J by 4 bases, with 20 bases between the two germline ends. CDR1 is SGHRS, CDR2 YFSETQ, per germline. As DNA, the CDR3 is TGCGCCAGCACCCGAGTGGGGGTAGGGGCTTATAATTCACCCCTCCACTTT. This gives the protein CASTRVGVGAYNSPLHF.

In its sample, this clone was seen a few times. The V call is TRBV19, the J call TRBJ1-5; TRBD1 matches at 8 bases. Germline V gene lookup returns CDR1 LNHDA and CDR2 SQIVND (reference sequence). The CDR3 covers 17 residues. Trimming at V came to 5 bases and at J to 0 bases, leaving 9 bases not matched to a gene. CDR3 sequence: CASSPGTGDNSNQPQHF. The CDR3 nucleotides are TGTGCCAGTAGTCCGGGGACAGGAGATAATAGCAATCAGCCCCAGCATTTT.